The sample holds many counts of the clone carrying this T cell receptor beta chain. Out of over 9 ml of fresh peripheral blood came the PBMCs. Template material for amplifying TCR beta CDR3 regions consisted of RNA transcripts. In the first-round RT-PCR of the TCR CDR3, the HTBI primer set was used. MiXCR, applied by TCRdb to the multiplex PCR reads, yields one record per CDR3 protein. The data show fewer than 110,000 distinct CDR3 sequences, 15% to 20% seen once. These data come from a study of T cells in Graves' hyperthyroidism and ophthalmopathy. Germline V gene data show CDR1 as MDHEN and CDR2 as SYDVKM. There are 15 residues in the CDR3. Trimming stripped 7 bases from V and 1 base from J, with 15 bases between.

The chain carries TRBV28 and TRBJ2-3; a weak D match, TRBD2 (7 bases). The sequence derives from a woman in her fifties or sixties with Graves' hyperthyroidism. What was sequenced was blood. CDR3 DNA sequence: TGTGCCAGCACCTTCAGAGGGGGGGGCACAGATACGCAGTATTTT. This gives the protein CASTFRGGGTDTQYF.